This T cell receptor beta chain was retrieved from a study of T cell repertoires in ileal Crohn's disease. About the study: Biopsies of the neoterminal ileum at postoperative colonoscopy form M6 samples.

Clones were sequenced by immunoSEQ multiplex PCR, and TCRdb holds only the in-frame ones, with some missing. The sample has roughly 20,000 clones, over 60% seen once. Findings and limits, study-wide: Mucosal expansions were suggested to be mainly CD8 T cells. Endoscopy was done a median approximately 6.7 months after surgery.

As to this clone: Its antigen is not identified.

The time point: neoterminal ileum biopsy at postoperative endoscopy, about 6 months after surgery. This CDR3 comprises 17 residues. Germline V gene lookup returns CDR1 SGHVS and CDR2 FQNEAQ. V trimming: 5 bases; J trimming: 0 bases; junction bases outside the gene matches: 9. The sequence came from an adult with Crohn's disease. The chain employs TRBV7-8 and TRBJ1-2, with TRBD1 identical over 10 bases. The sample was ileal tissue. The CDR3 nucleotides are TGTGCCAGCAGCCCGGGGACAGGGGTTCGGGCTAACTATGGCTACACCTTC. This sequence encodes CASSPGTGVRANYGYTF. Full variable domain (outside the CDR3, taken from reference TRBV7-8 and TRBJ1-2): GAGVSQSPRYKVAKRGQDVALRCDPISGHVSLFWYQQALGQGPEFLTYFQNEAQLDKSGLPSDRFFAERPEGSVSTLKIQRTQQEDSAVYLCASSPGTGVRANYGYTFGSGTRLTVV.